A selection of T cell receptor beta chains follows, all from one sample in a study of beta chain features in type 1 diabetes. Assay: immunoSEQ multiplex PCR; the TCRdb copy retains only in-frame clones and omits some. The sample contains around 650,000 clones, about an eighth of which appear only once. The sequencing input was naive CD4+ T cells from blood. The receptors were gathered from a man aged 25 to 45 with type 1 diabetes. Each CDR3 is given with its conserved first and last residue. A D gene is named only where the DNA matches it firmly. Rows may omit the clone size; those that give it use once, few, many or a size class.

J gene,D gene,V gene,clone size,CDR3 protein,CDR3 DNA
TRBJ2-1,.,TRBV7-9,.,CASSLRGSSYNEQFF,TGTGCCAGCAGCTTACGTGGGAGCTCCTACAATGAGCAGTTCTTC
TRBJ1-5,.,TRBV6-5,few,CASSAQPRGNQPQHF,TGTGCCAGCAGTGCTCAACCTAGGGGCAATCAGCCCCAGCATTTT
TRBJ2-1,TRBD2,TRBV9,.,CASSRTSGNNEQFF,TGTGCCAGCAGCAGGACTAGCGGAAACAATGAGCAGTTCTTC
TRBJ1-2,.,TRBV29-1,few,CSVDGQGNYGYTF,TGCAGCGTTGATGGGCAGGGGAATTATGGCTACACCTTC
TRBJ1-4,.,TRBV4-2,.,CASSQGGEAGVEKLFF,TGTGCCAGCAGCCAAGGAGGAGAGGCAGGTGTTGAAAAACTGTTTTTT
TRBJ2-3,TRBD2,TRBV9,.,CASSAGTSGFTDTQYF,TGTGCCAGCAGCGCCGGGACTAGCGGCTTCACAGATACGCAGTATTTT
TRBJ1-1,TRBD1,TRBV4-3,.,CASSQQTGDTEAFF,TGCGCCAGCAGCCAACAAACAGGGGACACTGAAGCTTTCTTT
TRBJ2-5,.,TRBV15,.,CATSRQKETQYF,TGTGCCACCAGCAGACAAAAAGAGACCCAGTACTTC
TRBJ2-7,TRBD1,TRBV30,few,CGDILRDRAGEQYF,TGTGGCGATATACTCCGGGACAGGGCCGGAGAGCAGTACTTC
TRBJ2-4,TRBD2,TRBV6-4,.,CASSDSGREGNIQYF,TGTGCCAGCAGTGACTCGGGGCGGGAGGGAAACATTCAGTACTTC